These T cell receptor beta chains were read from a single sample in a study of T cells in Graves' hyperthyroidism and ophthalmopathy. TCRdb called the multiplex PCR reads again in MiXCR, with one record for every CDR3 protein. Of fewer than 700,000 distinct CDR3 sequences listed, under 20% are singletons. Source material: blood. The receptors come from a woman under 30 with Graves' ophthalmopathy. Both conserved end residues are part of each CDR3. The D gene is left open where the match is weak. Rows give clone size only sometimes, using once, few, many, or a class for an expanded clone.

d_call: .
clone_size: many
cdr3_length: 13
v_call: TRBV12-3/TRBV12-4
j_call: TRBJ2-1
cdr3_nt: TGTGCCAGCAGTTCCTCACTCAGCAGTGAGCAGTTCTTC
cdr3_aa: CASSSSLSSEQFF

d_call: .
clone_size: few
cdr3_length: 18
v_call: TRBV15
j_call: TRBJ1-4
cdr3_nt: TGTGCCACCAGCAGCGGGGGTATAGGGTCAGCAACTAATGAAAAACTGTTTTTT
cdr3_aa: CATSSGGIGSATNEKLFF

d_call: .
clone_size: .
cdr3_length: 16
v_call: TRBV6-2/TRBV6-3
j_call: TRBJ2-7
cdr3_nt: TGTGCCAGCAGTTACGCCCCAACTAGCCCAAGGCACGAGCAGTACTTC
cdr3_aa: CASSYAPTSPRHEQYF

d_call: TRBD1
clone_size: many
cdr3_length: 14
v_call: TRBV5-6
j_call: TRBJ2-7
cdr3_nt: TGTGCCAGCAGCCCGGGACAGGAACTCTACGAGCAGTACTTC
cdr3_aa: CASSPGQELYEQYF

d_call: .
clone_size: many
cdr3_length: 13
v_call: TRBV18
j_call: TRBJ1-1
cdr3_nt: TGTGCCAGCTCACCGGGAGCTTACACTGAAGCTTTCTTT
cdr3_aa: CASSPGAYTEAFF

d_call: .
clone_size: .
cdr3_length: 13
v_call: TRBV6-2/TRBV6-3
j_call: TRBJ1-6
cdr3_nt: TGTGCCAGCAGCGCGTCCTATAATTCACCCCTCCACTTT
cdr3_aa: CASSASYNSPLHF

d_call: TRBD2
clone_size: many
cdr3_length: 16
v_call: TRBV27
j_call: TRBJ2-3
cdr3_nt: TGTGCCAGCAGTCCAAGGACTAGCCTTCGGACAGATACGCAGTATTTT
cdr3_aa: CASSPRTSLRTDTQYF

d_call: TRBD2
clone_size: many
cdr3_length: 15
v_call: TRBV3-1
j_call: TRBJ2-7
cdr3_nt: TGTGCCAGCAGCCCCCGACTAGCGGGAGTAGATGAGCAGTACTTC
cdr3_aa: CASSPRLAGVDEQYF

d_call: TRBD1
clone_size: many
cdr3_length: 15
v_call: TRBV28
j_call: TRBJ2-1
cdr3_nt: TGTGCCAGCCACGAGACAGGGAACGGGCGGAATGAGCAGTTCTTC
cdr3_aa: CASHETGNGRNEQFF

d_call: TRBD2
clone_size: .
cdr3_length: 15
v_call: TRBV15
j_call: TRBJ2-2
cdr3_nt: TGTGCCACCAGCGGGGGACTAACCAACACCGGGGAGCTGTTTTTT
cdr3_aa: CATSGGLTNTGELFF

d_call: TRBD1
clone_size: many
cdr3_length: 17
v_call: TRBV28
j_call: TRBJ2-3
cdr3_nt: TGTGCCAGCAGACCCATTGGGACAGGGAAAGAGACAGATACGCAGTATTTT
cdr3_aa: CASRPIGTGKETDTQYF

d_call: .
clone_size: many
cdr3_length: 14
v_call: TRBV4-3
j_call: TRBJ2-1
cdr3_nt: TGCGCCAGCAGCCAAGATCCCCAGTCGGATGAGCAGTTCTTC
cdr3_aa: CASSQDPQSDEQFF

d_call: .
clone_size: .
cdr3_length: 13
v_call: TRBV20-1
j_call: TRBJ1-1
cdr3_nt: TGCAGTGCTAGTATAGGATCCTCCCCTGAAGCTTTCTTT
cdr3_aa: CSASIGSSPEAFF

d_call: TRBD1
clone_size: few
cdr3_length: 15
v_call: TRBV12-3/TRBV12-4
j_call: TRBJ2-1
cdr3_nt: TGTGCCAGCAGCCCCACAGGGACAGGGAGAAATGAGCAGTTCTTC
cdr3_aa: CASSPTGTGRNEQFF

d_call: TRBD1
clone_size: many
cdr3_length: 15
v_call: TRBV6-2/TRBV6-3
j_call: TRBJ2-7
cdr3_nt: TGTGCCAGCACCACCCGCGGACAGGGATTAAGCGAGCAGTACTTC
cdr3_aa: CASTTRGQGLSEQYF

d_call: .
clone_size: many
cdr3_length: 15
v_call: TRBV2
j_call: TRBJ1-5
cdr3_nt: TGTGCCAGCAGTGATCCCCCCCCACGGGATCAGCCCCAGCATTTT
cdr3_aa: CASSDPPPRDQPQHF

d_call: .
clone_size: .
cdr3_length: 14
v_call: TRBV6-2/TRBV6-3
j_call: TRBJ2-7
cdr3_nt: TGTGCCAGCAGCATCCTGGCTGTCTCCTACGAGCAGTACTTC
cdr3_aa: CASSILAVSYEQYF

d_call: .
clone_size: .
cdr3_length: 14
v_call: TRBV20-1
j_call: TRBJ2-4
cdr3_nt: TGCAGTGCTAGAGCCGGGGTGGTCAAAAACATTCAGTACTTC
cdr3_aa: CSARAGVVKNIQYF

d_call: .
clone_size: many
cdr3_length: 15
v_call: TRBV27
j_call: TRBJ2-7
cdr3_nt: TGTGCCAGCAGTTTAGGGGGCCTTAGCTCCTACGAGCAGTACTTC
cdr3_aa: CASSLGGLSSYEQYF

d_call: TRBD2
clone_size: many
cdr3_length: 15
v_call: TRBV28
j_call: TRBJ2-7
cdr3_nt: TGTGCCAGCAGTATCGGACTAGTTGTGTCCTACGAGCAGTACTTC
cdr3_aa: CASSIGLVVSYEQYF

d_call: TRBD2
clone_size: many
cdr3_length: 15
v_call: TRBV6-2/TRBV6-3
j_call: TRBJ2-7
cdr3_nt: TGTGCCAGCACCCTAGGACTAGCGGGTACCTACGAGCAGTACTTC
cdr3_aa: CASTLGLAGTYEQYF

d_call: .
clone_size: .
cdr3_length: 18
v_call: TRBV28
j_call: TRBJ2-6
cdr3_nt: TGTGCCAGCAGTTTTAACGCAGGGGGGGCGTCTGGGGCCAACGTCCTGACTTTC
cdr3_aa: CASSFNAGGASGANVLTF

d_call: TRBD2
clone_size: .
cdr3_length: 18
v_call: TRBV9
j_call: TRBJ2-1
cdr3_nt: TGTGCCAGCAGCGCCCCACGCGAGGGCGGGAGCTCCTACAATGAGCAGTTCTTC
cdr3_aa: CASSAPREGGSSYNEQFF

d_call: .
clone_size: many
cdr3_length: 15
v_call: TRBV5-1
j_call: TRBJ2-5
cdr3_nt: TGCGCCAGCAGCACCTTAGGACAGCCTCAAGAGACCCAGTACTTC
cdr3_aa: CASSTLGQPQETQYF

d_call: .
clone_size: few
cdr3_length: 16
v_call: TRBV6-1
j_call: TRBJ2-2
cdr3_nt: TGTGCCAGCAGTGGCGGGGCGGGAACAGCGTCCGGGGAGCTGTTTTTT
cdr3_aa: CASSGGAGTASGELFF

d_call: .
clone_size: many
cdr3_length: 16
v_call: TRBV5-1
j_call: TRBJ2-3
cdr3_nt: TGCGCCAGCAGGAGCAGAGGAGGCCGGAGCACAGATACGCAGTATTTT
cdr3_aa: CASRSRGGRSTDTQYF

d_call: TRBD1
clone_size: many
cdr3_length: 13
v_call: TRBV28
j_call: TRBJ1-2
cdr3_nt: TGTGCCAGCAGTTTAAGGACAGGGTTTGGCTACACCTTC
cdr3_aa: CASSLRTGFGYTF

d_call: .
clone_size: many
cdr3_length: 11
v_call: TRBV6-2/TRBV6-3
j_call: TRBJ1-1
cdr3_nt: TGTGCCAGCAGTCCCCGGCATGAAGCTTTCTTT
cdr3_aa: CASSPRHEAFF

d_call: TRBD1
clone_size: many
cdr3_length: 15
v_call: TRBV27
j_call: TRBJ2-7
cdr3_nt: TGTGCCAGCAGCTCGGCGGGGACAGGGACCTACGAGCAGTACTTC
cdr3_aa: CASSSAGTGTYEQYF

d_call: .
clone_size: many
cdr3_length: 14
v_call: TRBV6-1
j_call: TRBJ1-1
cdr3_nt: TGTGCCAGCAGTGTTTCAGGGGTGAACACTGAAGCTTTCTTT
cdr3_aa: CASSVSGVNTEAFF

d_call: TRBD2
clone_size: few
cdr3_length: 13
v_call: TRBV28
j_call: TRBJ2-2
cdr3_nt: TGTGCCAGCGGACTAGCGGTAACCGGGGAGCTGTTTTTT
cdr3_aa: CASGLAVTGELFF

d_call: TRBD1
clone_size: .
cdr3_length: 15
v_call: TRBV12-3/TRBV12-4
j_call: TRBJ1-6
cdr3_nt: TGTGCCAGCAGTGCTAAGACAGGGGGGTACTCACCCCTCCACTTT
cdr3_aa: CASSAKTGGYSPLHF

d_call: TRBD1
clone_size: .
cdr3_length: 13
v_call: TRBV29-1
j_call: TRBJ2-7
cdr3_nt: TGCAGCGTACGAGAACCGGACAGGGGAGAGCAGTACTTC
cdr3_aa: CSVREPDRGEQYF

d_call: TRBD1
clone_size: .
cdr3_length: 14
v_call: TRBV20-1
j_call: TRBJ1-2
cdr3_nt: TGCAGTGCCACCCAGGGGGGAGGAAACTATGGCTACACCTTC
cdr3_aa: CSATQGGGNYGYTF

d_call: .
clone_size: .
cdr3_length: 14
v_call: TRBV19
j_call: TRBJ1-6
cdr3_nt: TGTGCCAGTAGTATAGACTCCTATAATTCATCCCTCCACTTT
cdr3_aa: CASSIDSYNSSLHF

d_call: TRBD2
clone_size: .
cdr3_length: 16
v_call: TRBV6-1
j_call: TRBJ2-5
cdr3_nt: TGTGCCAGCAGCCCAGGGACTAGCGGGAGAGAAGAGACCCAGTACTTC
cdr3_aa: CASSPGTSGREETQYF

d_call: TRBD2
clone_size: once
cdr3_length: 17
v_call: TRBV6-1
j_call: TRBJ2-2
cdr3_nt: TGTGCCAGCAGTCATAGGGGGACTAGCGGGGGATCCGGGGAGCTGTTTTTT
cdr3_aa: CASSHRGTSGGSGELFF